These 25 T cell receptor beta chains were all obtained from the same sample, sequenced in a study of T cells in Graves' hyperthyroidism and ophthalmopathy. The source material, RNA transcripts, was used to amplify TCR beta CDR3 regions. A set of HTBI primers served as the primers for a first-round RT-PCR of the TCR CDR3. From the multiplex PCR reads, TCRdb called clonotypes with MiXCR, one entry per CDR3 protein. The sample lists under 250,000 distinct CDR3 sequences; over 15% were seen once. Sequencing input: blood. These receptors came from a man aged 50 or older with Graves' hyperthyroidism.

This clonotype has just one count. The genes are TRBV11-2 and TRBJ2-2; 8 bases align to TRBD2. The length of the CDR3 is 16 residues. From germline, CDR1 is SGHAT and CDR2 FQNNGV. V lost 5 bases to trimming and J lost 3 bases; unmatched junction nucleotides: 8. CDR3 coding DNA: TGTGCCAGCAGCCCCCCAGCGGGAGCCTACACCGGGGAGCTGTTTTTT. Protein product: CASSPPAGAYTGELFF.

This chain joins TRBV12-3 or TRBV12-4 and TRBJ2-7, with D unclear. The V gene lost 5 bases and the J gene lost 3 bases, with 5 bases spanning the gap. The CDR3 consists of 11 residues. The CDR3 here is CASSHIYEQYF. The CDR3 DNA sequence: TGTGCCAGCAGTCATATCTACGAGCAGTACTTC.

This chain links TRBV13 with TRBJ1-2, with 7 bases that match TRBD1. Germline V gene sequence: CDR1 PRHDT, CDR2 FYEKMQ (reference sequence). V lost 6 bases, J lost 7 bases, and 5 bases stayed unmatched. The CDR3 has 12 residues. The CDR3 reads CASRQTGLGYTF. CDR3 bases: TGTGCCAGCAGACAGACAGGGCTTGGCTACACCTTC. The full variable domain, with the rest looked up from reference TRBV13 and TRBJ1-2, is AAGVIQSPRHLIKEKRETATLKCYPIPRHDTVYWYQQGPGQDPQFLISFYEKMQSDKGSIPDRFSAQQFSDYHSELNMSSLELGDSALYFCASRQTGLGYTFGSGTRLTVV.

This clonotype was counted at least ten times. CDR3 bases: TGCAGCGTTGCACGCCTAGTGGTGGATACGCAGTATTTT. Translation: CSVARLVVDTQYF. This rearrangement joins TRBV29-1 to TRBJ2-3, with D unclear. V was shortened by 4 bases and J by 6 bases, with 14 bases between the two germline ends. Germline CDR1 reads SQVTM; CDR2 reads ANQGSEA. The CDR3 loop spans 13 amino acids.

This clonotype was counted between two and nine times. The rearrangement uses TRBV4-1 and TRBJ2-2, with D perhaps TRBD1 or TRBD2 (6 bases each). Trimming cost V 2 bases and J 4 bases, with 14 bases left between them. This CDR3 has 16 amino acids. Germline assignment: CDR1 MGHRA and CDR2 YSYEKL. The DNA of the CDR3 is TGCGCCAGCAGCCAATCCGGGGGCGGTGGCACCGGGGAGCTGTTTTTT. Its protein is CASSQSGGGGTGELFF.

This clonotype came up many times. The V gene is TRBV12-3 or TRBV12-4, the J gene TRBJ2-7; TRBD1 aligns across 8 bases. V shed 5 bases, J shed 2 bases, and the junction held 2 bases outside the gene matches. This CDR3 spans 13 amino acids. CDR3 protein: CASSPGGPYEQYF. For the CDR3, the DNA is TGTGCCAGCAGTCCAGGGGGCCCCTACGAGCAGTACTTC.

This chain uses TRBV4-1 with TRBJ2-7, with a weak D call TRBD1 (5 bases). This CDR3 spans 15 amino acids. V lost 5 bases and J lost 4, with 18 bases in between. Germline V gene sequence: CDR1 MGHRA, CDR2 YSYEKL. CDR3 nucleotide sequence: TGCGCCAGCAGCTGGAGCAGGGAATTGTCTTACGAGCAGTACTTC. This codes for CASSWSRELSYEQYF.

This clonotype showed up many times. V gene TRBV6-1 combines with J gene TRBJ2-5, with D possibly being TRBD1 or TRBD2 (5 bases each). The CDR3 is 14 residues long. V gave up 1 base and J gave up 5 bases, with 11 bases separating them. Germline CDR1 reads MNHNS; CDR2 reads SASEGT. The CDR3 DNA reads TGTGCCAGCAGTGAAGGTCAGGGCGGGGAGACCCAGTACTTC. Translated, it gives CASSEGQGGETQYF.

At least ten counts were recorded for this clonotype. At one boundary the junction diverges from the germline segment, which might be a read error. The V gene is TRBV7-7, the J gene TRBJ2-5; 12 nucleotides align to TRBD2. From germline, CDR1 is SSHAT and CDR2 FNYEAQ (reference sequence). The CDR3 length is 15 residues. The CDR3 spells CASSPSLAGGETQYF. CDR3 nucleotide sequence: TGTGCTAGCAGCCCCTCGCTAGCGGGAGGGGAGACCCAGTACTTC.

This clonotype was observed a handful of times. V gene TRBV19 combines with J gene TRBJ1-4; TRBD1 matches 8 bases. The CDR3 contains 16 residues. Germline V gene data show CDR1 as LNHDA and CDR2 as SQIVND (reference sequence). The junction had 5 bases not matched to a gene; V was cut back by 0 bases and J by 5 bases. CDR3 DNA: TGTGCCAGTAGTATAGAAGCAGGGGGCTACAATGAAAAACTGTTTTTT. Translated: CASSIEAGGYNEKLFF.

The rearrangement joins TRBV12-3 or TRBV12-4 to TRBJ2-7, with 9 bases identical to TRBD1. V was clipped by 5 bases and J by 6 bases; unmatched bases: 8. The CDR3 is 14 amino acids. The CDR3 here is CASSPGTGIPEQYF. The CDR3 DNA follows: TGTGCCAGCAGTCCCGGGACAGGGATCCCCGAGCAGTACTTC.

This clonotype was detected many times. Here the CDR3 DNA reads TGTGCCAGCAGCCCATGGGGGTTAGCGGGAGCGAATGAGCAGTTCTTC. As protein: CASSPWGLAGANEQFF. The V gene is TRBV7-9, the J gene TRBJ2-1; 9 bases match TRBD2. V was pared by 5 bases and J by 7 bases, with 12 bases of the junction left unmatched. CDR3 length: 16 amino acids. Germline CDR1 SEHNR, CDR2 FQNEAQ (reference sequence).

The chain combines TRBV9 with TRBJ2-1, with 10 bases matching TRBD2. Per germline, CDR1 SGDLS and CDR2 YYNGEE. The CDR3 is 17 amino acids. V was clipped by 1 base and J by 4 bases; unmatched bases: 8. CDR3 nucleotide sequence: TGTGCCAGCAGCGTAATTCCCCTAGCGGGAGCGTACAATGAGCAGTTCTTC. This codes for CASSVIPLAGAYNEQFF.

This clonotype appeared many times. V and J are TRBV6-6 and TRBJ2-5; TRBD2 matches at 10 bases. The CDR3 runs to 17 residues. Germline CDR1 reads MNHNY; CDR2 reads SVGAGI (reference sequence). V lost 2 bases and J lost 5; bases outside the gene matches: 11. CDR3 nucleotides: TGTGCCAGCAGTTACCAAGGACTAGCGGAACCATGGGAGACCCAGTACTTC. This sequence encodes CASSYQGLAEPWETQYF.

This clonotype was detected ten times or more. This sequence joins TRBV5-1 and TRBJ2-7; perhaps D is TRBD1 or TRBD2 (5 bases each). The germline CDR1 and CDR2 sequences are SGHRS and YFSETQ. The CDR3 sequence is 15 residues long. Trimming removed 0 bases at V and 3 bases at J, with 13 bases between. This CDR3 is CASSLGGRAIYEQYF. The DNA for the CDR3 is TGCGCCAGCAGCTTGGGGGGACGAGCCATCTACGAGCAGTACTTC. The entire variable domain, with the rest obtained from reference TRBV5-1 and TRBJ2-7, is as follows: KAGVTQTPRYLIKTRGQQVTLSCSPISGHRSVSWYQQTPGQGLQFLFEYFSETQRNKGNFPGRFSGRQFSNSRSEMNVSTLELGDSALYLCASSLGGRAIYEQYFGPGTRLTVT.

At least ten counts were recorded for this clonotype. The V gene is TRBV28, the J gene TRBJ2-7; 12 positions agree with TRBD2. The CDR3 covers 15 residues. Trimming at V came to 4 bases and at J to 6 bases, leaving 7 bases not matched to a gene. CDR1 is MDHEN and CDR2 is SYDVKM in the germline V gene. DNA of the CDR3: TGTGCCAGCAGTTCGGCACTAGCGGGAGGAAGCGAGCAGTACTTC. Its protein is CASSSALAGGSEQYF.

This clonotype occurred a few times. This chain uses TRBV20-1 with TRBJ2-5, with 14 positions matching TRBD2. V shed 0 bases and J 4 bases; nucleotides not matched to a gene: 13. Germline loops: CDR1 DFQATT, CDR2 SNEGSKA (reference sequence). There are 19 residues in the CDR3. The CDR3 loop is CSARDLATSGRAGLETQYF. The CDR3 DNA follows: TGCAGTGCTAGAGATCTGGCGACTAGCGGGAGGGCAGGCCTAGAGACCCAGTACTTC.

This clonotype was recorded at least ten times. The genes are TRBV20-1 and TRBJ2-1, with D possibly called TRBD1 or TRBD2 (5 bases each). The CDR3 is 14 residues long. Germline loops: CDR1 DFQATT, CDR2 SNEGSKA (reference sequence). V was cut by 5 bases and J by 1 base, with 12 bases left in between. In DNA form, the CDR3 reads TGCAGTGCTGAGGGGTTGAGGTCCTACAATGAGCAGTTCTTC. Amino acid sequence: CSAEGLRSYNEQFF.

This clonotype was found once. This chain connects TRBV20-1 to TRBJ1-6; TRBD1 matches at 7 bases. From germline, CDR1 is DFQATT and CDR2 SNEGSKA (reference sequence). The CDR3 sequence is 17 residues long. J lost 3 bases, V lost 0 bases, and 8 bases had no gene match. The CDR3 DNA reads TGCAGTGCTAGAGATCCCAGACAGGGCATCTATAATTCACCCCTCCACTTT. Its translation is CSARDPRQGIYNSPLHF.

At least ten counts were recorded for this clonotype. This chain joins TRBV12-3 or TRBV12-4 and TRBJ1-2; D gene uncertain. V was trimmed by 3 bases and J by 3 bases, leaving 5 bases between them. The CDR3 is 12 amino acids. This CDR3 is CASSFGDYGYTF. The CDR3 nucleotides are TGTGCCAGCAGTTTTGGCGACTATGGCTACACCTTC.

This clonotype was detected only once. A much larger clone differs by one base, so this may be a read error. J is TRBJ2-7 and V is TRBV20-1; D is possibly TRBD1 (5 bases). This CDR3 has 13 amino acids. Germline lookup yields CDR1 DFQATT and CDR2 SNEGSKA (reference sequence). The CDR3 spells CSAKQALTYVQYF. Here the CDR3 DNA reads TGCAGTGCTAAACAGGCCCTTACCTACGTGCAGTACTTC.

This clonotype was seen a few times. The J gene is TRBJ2-3, the V gene TRBV5-1; the match to TRBD1 covers 7 bases. CDR1 is SGHRS, CDR2 YFSETQ, per germline. The CDR3 has 14 residues. V lost 1 base and J lost 3; bases outside the gene matches: 2. The CDR3 here is CASSLTGETDTQYF. The CDR3 DNA sequence: TGCGCCAGCAGCTTGACAGGGGAAACAGATACGCAGTATTTT.

This clonotype occurred many times. V and J are TRBV3-1 and TRBJ2-7; 10 bases are shared with TRBD2. Germline CDR1 and CDR2: LGHDT and YNNKEL (reference sequence). V lost 6 bases to trimming and J lost 5 bases; unmatched junction nucleotides: 7. This CDR3 has 14 amino acids. CDR3 sequence (DNA): TGTGCCAGCAGGCTTAGCGGGAGGTTTGACGAGCAGTACTTC. Its translation: CASRLSGRFDEQYF.

This clonotype occurred many times. The chain combines TRBV24-1 with TRBJ2-7; D not resolved. The germline CDR1 and CDR2 sequences are KGHDR and SFDVKD. This CDR3 region has 12 residues. V lost 5 bases and J 4 bases, leaving 8 bases between the germline ends. The CDR3 region has the DNA TGTGCCACCAGTGCCGACGGGTACGAGCAGTACTTC. Translating gives CATSADGYEQYF.

This clonotype was seen a few times. The gene calls are TRBV9 and TRBJ2-3; 11 bases fit TRBD2. The V and J ends lost 3 bases and 1 base, in that order; junction bases with no gene match: 13. This CDR3 is 19 amino acids long. Per the germline V gene, CDR1 is SGDLS and CDR2 is YYNGEE. The CDR3 coding sequence is TGTGCCAGCAGCGCCACGCCCGGGACTAGCGGTTGGGGCACAGATACGCAGTATTTT. Its protein product is CASSATPGTSGWGTDTQYF.